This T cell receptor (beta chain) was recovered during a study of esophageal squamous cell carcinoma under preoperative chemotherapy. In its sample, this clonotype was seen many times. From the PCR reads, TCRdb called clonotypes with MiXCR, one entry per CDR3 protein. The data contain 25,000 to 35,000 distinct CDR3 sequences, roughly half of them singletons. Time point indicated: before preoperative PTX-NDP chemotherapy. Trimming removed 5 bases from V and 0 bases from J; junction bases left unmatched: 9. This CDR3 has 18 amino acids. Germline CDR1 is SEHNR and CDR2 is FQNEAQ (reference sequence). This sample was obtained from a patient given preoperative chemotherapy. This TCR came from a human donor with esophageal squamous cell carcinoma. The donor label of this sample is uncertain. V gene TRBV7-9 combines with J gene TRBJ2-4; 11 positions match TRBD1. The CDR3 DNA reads TGTGCCAGCAGCGGCGGACAGGGGGCGATGGGAGCCAAAAACATTCAGTACTTC. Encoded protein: CASSGGQGAMGAKNIQYF.